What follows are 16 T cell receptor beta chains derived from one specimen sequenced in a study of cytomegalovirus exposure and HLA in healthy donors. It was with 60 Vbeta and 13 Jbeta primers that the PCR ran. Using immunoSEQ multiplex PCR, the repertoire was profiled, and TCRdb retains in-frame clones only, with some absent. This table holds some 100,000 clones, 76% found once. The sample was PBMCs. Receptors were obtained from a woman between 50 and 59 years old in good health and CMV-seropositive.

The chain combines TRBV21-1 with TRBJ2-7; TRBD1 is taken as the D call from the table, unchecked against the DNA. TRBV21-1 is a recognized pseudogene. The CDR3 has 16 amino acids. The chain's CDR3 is CASSKKGQGARYEQYF. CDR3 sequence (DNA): TGTGCCAGCAGCAAAAAAGGACAGGGGGCCAGATACGAGCAGTACTTC.

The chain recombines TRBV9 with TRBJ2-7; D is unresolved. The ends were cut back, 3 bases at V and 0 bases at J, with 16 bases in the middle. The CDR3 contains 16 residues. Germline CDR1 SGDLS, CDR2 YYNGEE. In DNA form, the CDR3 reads TGTGCCAGCAGCGCGAGAAGCTTCCCGAGCTCCTACGAGCAGTACTTC. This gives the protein CASSARSFPSSYEQYF.

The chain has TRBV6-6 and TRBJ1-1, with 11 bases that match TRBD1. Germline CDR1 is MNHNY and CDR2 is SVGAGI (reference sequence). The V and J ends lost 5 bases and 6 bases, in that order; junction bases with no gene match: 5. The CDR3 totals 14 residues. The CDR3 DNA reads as TGTGCCAGCAGTACCGGACAGGGGGCTGCTGAAGCTTTCTTT. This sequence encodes CASSTGQGAAEAFF.

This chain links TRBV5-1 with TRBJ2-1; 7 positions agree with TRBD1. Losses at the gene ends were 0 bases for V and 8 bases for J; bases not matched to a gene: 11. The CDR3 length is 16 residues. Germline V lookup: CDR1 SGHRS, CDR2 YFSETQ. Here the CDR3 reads CASSLAVDRAVDEQFF. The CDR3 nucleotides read TGCGCCAGCAGCTTGGCGGTCGACAGGGCCGTGGATGAGCAGTTCTTC.

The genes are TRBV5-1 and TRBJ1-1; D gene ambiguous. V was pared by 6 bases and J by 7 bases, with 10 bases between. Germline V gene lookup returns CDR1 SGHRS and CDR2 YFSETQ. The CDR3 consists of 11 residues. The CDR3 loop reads CASTDFLEAFF. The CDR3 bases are TGCGCCAGCACGGACTTCCTTGAAGCTTTCTTT.

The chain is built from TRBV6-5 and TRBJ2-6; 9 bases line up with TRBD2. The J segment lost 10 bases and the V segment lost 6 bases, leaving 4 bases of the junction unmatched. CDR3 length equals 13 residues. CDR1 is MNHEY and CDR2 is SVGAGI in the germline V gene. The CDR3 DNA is TGTGCCAGCAGGCGGGGGGGTGGTAACGTCCTGACTTTC. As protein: CASRRGGGNVLTF.

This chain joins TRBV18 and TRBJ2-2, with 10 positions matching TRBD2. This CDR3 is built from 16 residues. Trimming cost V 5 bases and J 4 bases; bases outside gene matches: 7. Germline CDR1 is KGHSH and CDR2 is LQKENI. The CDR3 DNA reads TGTGCCAGCTCAGCGGGACTAGCGTCGGGCACCGGGGAGCTGTTTTTT. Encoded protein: CASSAGLASGTGELFF.

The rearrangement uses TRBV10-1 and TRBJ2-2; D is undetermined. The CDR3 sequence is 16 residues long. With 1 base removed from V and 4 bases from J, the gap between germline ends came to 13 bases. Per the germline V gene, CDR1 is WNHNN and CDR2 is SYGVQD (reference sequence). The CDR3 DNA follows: TGCGCCAGCAGTGAGTGGCGGCCCCCTTCCACCGGGGAGCTGTTTTTT. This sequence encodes CASSEWRPPSTGELFF.

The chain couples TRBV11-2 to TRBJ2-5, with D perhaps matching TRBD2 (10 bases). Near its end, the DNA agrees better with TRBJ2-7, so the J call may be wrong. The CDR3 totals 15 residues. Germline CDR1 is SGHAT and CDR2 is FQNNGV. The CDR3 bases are TGTGCCAGCAGCTCACAGGGGGCTAGCGGGAGCGAGCAGTACTTC. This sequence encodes CASSSQGASGSEQYF.

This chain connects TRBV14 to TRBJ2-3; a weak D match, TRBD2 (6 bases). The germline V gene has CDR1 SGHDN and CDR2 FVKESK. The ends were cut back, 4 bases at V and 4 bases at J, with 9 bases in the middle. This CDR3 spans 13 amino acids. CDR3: CASSPEGPDTQYF. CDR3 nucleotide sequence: TGTGCCAGCAGCCCGGAGGGCCCAGATACGCAGTATTTT.

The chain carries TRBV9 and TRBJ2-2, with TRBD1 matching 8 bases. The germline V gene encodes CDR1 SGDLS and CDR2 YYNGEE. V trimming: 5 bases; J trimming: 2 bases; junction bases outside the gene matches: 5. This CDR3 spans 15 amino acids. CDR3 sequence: CASSTTGANTGELFF. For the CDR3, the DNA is TGTGCCAGCAGTACGACAGGGGCTAACACCGGGGAGCTGTTTTTT.

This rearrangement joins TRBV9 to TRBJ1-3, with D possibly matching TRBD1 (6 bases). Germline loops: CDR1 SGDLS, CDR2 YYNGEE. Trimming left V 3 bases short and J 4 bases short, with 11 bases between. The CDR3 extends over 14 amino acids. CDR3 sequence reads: CASSERQVGNTIYF. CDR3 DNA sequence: TGTGCCAGCAGCGAGAGACAGGTCGGAAACACCATATATTTT.

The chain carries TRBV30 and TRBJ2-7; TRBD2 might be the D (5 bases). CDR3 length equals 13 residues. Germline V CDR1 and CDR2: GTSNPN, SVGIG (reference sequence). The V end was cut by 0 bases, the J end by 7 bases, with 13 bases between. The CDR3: CAWSVAVSREQYF. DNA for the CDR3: TGTGCCTGGAGTGTAGCGGTTTCTAGGGAGCAGTACTTC.

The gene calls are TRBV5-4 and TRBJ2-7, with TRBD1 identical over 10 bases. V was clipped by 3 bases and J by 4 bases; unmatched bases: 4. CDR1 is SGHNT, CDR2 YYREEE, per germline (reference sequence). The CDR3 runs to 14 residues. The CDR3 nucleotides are TGTGCCAGCAGCTCGGACAGGGGGAGGTACGAGCAGTACTTC. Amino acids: CASSSDRGRYEQYF.

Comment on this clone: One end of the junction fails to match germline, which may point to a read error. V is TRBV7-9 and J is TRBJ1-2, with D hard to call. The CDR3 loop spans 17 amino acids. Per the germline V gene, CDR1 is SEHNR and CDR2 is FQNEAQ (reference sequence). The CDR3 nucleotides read TGTTCCAGCAGCCGTTCGCCAGGTGCCCATTCTAACTATGGCTACACCTTC. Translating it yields CSSSRSPGAHSNYGYTF. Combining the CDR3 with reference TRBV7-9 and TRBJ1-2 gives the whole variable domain DTGVSQNPRHKITKRGQNVTFRCDPISEHNRLYWYRQTLGQGPEFLTYFQNEAQLEKSRLLSDRFSAERPKGSFSTLEIQRTEQGDSAMYLCSSSRSPGAHSNYGYTFGSGTRLTVV.

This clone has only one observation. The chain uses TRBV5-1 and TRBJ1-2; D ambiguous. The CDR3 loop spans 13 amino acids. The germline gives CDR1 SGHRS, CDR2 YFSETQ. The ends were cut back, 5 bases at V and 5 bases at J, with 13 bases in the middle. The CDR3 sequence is CASSPYTGYGYTF. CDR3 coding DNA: TGCGCCAGCAGTCCTTACACGGGATATGGCTACACCTTC. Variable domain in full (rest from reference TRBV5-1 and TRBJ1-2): KAGVTQTPRYLIKTRGQQVTLSCSPISGHRSVSWYQQTPGQGLQFLFEYFSETQRNKGNFPGRFSGRQFSNSRSEMNVSTLELGDSALYLCASSPYTGYGYTFGSGTRLTVV.